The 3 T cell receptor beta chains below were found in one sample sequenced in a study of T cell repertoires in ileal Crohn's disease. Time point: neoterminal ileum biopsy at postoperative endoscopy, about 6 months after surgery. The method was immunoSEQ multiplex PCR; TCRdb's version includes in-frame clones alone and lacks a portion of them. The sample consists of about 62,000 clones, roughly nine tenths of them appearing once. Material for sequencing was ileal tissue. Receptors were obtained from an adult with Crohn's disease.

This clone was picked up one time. The CDR3 spells CASNQNRDTLDTQYF. In DNA form, the CDR3 reads TGCGCCAGCAACCAGAACAGGGATACTTTAGATACGCAGTATTTT. The chain recombines TRBV5-1 with TRBJ2-3; maybe TRBD1 (6 bases). This CDR3 has 15 amino acids. Germline-derived CDR1 and CDR2 are SGHRS and YFSETQ. Trimming pared 6 bases from V and 5 bases from J, leaving 19 bases between.

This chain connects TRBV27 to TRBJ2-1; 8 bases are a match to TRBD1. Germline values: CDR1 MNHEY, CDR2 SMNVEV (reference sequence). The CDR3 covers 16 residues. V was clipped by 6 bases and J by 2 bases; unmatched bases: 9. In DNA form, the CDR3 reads TGTGCCAGCAGACTAGGACAGGGTCAAGCCTACAATGAGCAGTTCTTC. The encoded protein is CASRLGQGQAYNEQFF.

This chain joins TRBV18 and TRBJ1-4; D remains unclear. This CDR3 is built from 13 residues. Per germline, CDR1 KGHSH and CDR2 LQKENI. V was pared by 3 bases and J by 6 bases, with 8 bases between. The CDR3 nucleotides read TGTGCCAGCTCACCTACGAGGGATGAAAAACTGTTTTTT. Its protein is CASSPTRDEKLFF.